Described below is a single T cell receptor beta chain sequence and its context. Its antigen is not identified. Per germline, CDR1 SQVTM and CDR2 ANQGSEA. V lost 7 bases to trimming and J lost 5 bases; unmatched junction nucleotides: 2. The length of the CDR3 is 12 residues. The authors ran a second PCR of 7 to 11 cycles using a sample-barcoded 5' primer and a J-beta primer mix. TCRdb analysed the 5' RACE reads with MiXCR anew, one entry per CDR3 protein. The table includes about 720,000 distinct CDR3 sequences, around 25% detected once. Each individual donor underwent a draw of approximately 9.8 milliliters of peripheral blood. This record comes from a study of blood T cells in healthy people across ages. Study observations and caveats: Long-lived donors carried more naive CD4+ cells and greater diversity than aged donors.

These data were also reused for a study on T cells of mothers and their children. That study adds: Related mother-child pairs shared slightly more overlap than unrelated pairs, but the difference was non-significant.

The sequencing sample was made of blood. The rearrangement joins TRBV29-1 to TRBJ1-4; TRBD1 matches 9 bases. The TCR originated in a boy aged 10-17 years in good health. The CDR3 loop reads CSGGQGNEKLFF. The DNA for the CDR3 is TGCAGCGGAGGACAGGGGAATGAAAAACTGTTTTTT.